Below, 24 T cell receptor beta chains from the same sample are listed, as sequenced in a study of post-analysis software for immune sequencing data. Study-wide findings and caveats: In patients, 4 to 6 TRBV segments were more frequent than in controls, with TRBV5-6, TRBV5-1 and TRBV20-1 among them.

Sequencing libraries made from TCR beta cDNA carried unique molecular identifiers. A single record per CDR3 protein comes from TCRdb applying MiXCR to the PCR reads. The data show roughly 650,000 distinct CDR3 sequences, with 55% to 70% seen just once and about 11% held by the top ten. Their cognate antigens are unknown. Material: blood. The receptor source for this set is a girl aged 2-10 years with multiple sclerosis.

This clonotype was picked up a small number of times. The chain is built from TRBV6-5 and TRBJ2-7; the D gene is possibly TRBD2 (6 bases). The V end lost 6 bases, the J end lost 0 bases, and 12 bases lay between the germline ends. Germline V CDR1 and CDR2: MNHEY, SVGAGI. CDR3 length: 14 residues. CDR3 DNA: TGTGCCAGCAGCGTAGCGGTGACCTCCTACGAGCAGTACTTC. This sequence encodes CASSVAVTSYEQYF.

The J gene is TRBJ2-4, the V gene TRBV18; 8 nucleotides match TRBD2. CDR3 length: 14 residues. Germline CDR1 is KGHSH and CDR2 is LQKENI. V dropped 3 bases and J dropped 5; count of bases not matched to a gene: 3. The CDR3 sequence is CASSPRTSQNIQYF. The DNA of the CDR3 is TGTGCCAGCTCACCGCGGACTAGCCAAAACATTCAGTACTTC.

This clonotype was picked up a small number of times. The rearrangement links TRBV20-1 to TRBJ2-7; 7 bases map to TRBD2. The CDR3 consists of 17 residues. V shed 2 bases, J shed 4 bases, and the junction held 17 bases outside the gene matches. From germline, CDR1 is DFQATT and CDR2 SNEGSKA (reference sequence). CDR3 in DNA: TGCAGTGCTAGAACGGTACGAGCGGGGTCAGCTCCTTACGAGCAGTACTTC. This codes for CSARTVRAGSAPYEQYF.

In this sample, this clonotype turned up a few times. CDR3 loop: CSVPSYNEQFF. The CDR3 DNA reads TGCAGCGTGCCCTCCTACAATGAGCAGTTCTTC. J is TRBJ2-1 and V is TRBV29-1; no clear D gene. Germline-derived CDR1 and CDR2 are SQVTM and ANQGSEA. This CDR3 spans 11 amino acids. The V end lost 6 bases, the J end lost 0 bases, and 3 bases lay between the germline ends.

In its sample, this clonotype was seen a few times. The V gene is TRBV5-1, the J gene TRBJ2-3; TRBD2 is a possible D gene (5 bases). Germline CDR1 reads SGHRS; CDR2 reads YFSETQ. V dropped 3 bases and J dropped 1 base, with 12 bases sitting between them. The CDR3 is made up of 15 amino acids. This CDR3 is CASSSGQEGTDTQYF. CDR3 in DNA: TGCGCCAGCAGCTCCGGTCAGGAGGGCACAGATACGCAGTATTTT.

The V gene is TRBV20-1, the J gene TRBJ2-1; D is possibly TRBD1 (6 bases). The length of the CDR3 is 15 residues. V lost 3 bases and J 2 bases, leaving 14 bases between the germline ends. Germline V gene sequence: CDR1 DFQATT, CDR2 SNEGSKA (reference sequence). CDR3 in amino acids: CSASPLTGPYNEQFF. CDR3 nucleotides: TGCAGTGCTAGCCCCCTGACAGGACCCTACAATGAGCAGTTCTTC.

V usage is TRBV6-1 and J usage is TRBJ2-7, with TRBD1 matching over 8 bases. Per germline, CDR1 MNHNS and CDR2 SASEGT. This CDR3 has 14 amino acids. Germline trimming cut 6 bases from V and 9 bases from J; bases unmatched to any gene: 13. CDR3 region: CASRPGQGIARQYF. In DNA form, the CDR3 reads TGTGCCAGCAGGCCTGGACAGGGAATAGCTCGGCAGTACTTC.

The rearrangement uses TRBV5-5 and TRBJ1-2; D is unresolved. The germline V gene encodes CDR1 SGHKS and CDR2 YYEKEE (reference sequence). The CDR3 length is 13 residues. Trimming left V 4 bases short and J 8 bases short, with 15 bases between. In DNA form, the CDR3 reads TGTGCCAGCAGCCAAAAATCCAGGCGGGGCTACACCTTC. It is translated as CASSQKSRRGYTF.

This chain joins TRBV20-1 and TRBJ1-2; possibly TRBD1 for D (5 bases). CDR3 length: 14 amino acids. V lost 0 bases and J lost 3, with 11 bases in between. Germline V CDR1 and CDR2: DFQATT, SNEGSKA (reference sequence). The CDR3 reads CSARDPDSYYGYTF. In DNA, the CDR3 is TGCAGTGCTAGAGATCCCGACAGCTACTATGGCTACACCTTC.

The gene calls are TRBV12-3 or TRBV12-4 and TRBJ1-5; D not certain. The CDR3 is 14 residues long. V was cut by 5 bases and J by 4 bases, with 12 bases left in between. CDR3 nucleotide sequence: TGTGCCAGCAGTCCAGACGGTGGGAATCAGCCCCAGCATTTT. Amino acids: CASSPDGGNQPQHF.

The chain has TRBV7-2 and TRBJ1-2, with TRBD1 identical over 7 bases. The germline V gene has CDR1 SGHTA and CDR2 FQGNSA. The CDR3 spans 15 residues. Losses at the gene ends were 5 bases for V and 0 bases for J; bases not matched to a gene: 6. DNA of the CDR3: TGTGCCAGCAGCGATGACGGGACAGCTAACTATGGCTACACCTTC. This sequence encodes CASSDDGTANYGYTF. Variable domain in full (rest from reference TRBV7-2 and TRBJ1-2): GAGVSQSPSNKVTEKGKDVELRCDPISGHTALYWYRQSLGQGLEFLIYFQGNSAPDKSGLPSDRFSAERTGGSVSTLTIQRTQQEDSAVYLCASSDDGTANYGYTFGSGTRLTVV.

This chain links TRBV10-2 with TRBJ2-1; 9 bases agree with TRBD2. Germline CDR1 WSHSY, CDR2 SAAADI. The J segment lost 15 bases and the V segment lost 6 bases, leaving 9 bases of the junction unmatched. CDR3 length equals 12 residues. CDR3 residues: CASSAPGGGAFF. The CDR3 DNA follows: TGCGCCAGCAGCGCCCCGGGCGGGGGGGCGTTCTTC.

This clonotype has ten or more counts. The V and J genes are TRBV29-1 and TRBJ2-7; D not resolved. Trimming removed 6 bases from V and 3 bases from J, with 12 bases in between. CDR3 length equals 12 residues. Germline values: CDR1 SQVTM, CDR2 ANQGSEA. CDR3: CSVGGWYYEQYF. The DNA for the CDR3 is TGCAGCGTAGGTGGGTGGTACTACGAGCAGTACTTC.

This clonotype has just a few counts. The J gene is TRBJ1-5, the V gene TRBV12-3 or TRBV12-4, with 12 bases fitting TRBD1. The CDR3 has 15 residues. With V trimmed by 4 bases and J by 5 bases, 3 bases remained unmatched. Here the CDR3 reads CASSSGQGAHQPQHF. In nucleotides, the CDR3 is TGTGCCAGCAGTTCGGGACAGGGGGCGCATCAGCCCCAGCATTTT.

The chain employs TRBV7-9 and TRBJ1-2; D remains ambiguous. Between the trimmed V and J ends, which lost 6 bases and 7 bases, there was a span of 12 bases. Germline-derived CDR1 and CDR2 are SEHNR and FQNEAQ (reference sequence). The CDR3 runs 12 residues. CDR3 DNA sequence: TGTGCCAGCAGATCCCAGGACGCTGGCTACACCTTC. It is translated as CASRSQDAGYTF.

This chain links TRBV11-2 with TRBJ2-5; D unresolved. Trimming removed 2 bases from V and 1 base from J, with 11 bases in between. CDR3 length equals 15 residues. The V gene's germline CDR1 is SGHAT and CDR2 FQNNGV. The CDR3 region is CASSLLAATQETQYF. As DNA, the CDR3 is TGTGCCAGCAGCTTATTAGCTGCAACCCAAGAGACCCAGTACTTC.

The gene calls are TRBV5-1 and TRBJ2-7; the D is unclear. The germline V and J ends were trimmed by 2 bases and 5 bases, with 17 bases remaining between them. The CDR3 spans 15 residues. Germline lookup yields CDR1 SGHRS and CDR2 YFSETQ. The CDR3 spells CASSFRTATEDEQYF. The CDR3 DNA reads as TGCGCCAGCAGCTTCCGGACGGCCACCGAGGACGAGCAGTACTTC.

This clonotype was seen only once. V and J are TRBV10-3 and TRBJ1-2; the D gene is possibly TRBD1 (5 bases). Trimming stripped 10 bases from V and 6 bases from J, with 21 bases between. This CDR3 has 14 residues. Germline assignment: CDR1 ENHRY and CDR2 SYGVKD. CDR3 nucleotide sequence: TGTGCCACCTTGGTTCCTCATCTAGGGGATGGCTACACCTTC. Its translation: CATLVPHLGDGYTF.

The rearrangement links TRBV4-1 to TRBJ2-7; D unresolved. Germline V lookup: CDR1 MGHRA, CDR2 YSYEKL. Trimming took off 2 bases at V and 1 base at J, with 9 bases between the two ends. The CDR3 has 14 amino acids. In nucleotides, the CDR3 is TGCGCCAGCAGCCAACCTGCGGTGTCCTACGAGCAGTACTTC. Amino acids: CASSQPAVSYEQYF.

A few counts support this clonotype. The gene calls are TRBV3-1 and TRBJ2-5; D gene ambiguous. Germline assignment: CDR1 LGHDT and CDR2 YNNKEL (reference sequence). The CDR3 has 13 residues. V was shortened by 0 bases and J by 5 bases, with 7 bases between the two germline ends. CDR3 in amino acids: CASSQDADETQYF. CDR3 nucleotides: TGTGCCAGCAGCCAAGACGCAGATGAGACCCAGTACTTC.

The CDR3 sequence is CSAPGTGSLGYGYTF. As DNA, the CDR3 is TGCAGTGCTCCCGGGACAGGGAGCCTCGGCTATGGCTACACCTTC. The chain couples TRBV20-1 to TRBJ1-2; 9 bases match TRBD1. With V trimmed by 5 bases and J by 4 bases, 11 bases remained unmatched. The CDR3 totals 15 residues. CDR1 and CDR2 (germline): DFQATT, SNEGSKA (reference sequence).

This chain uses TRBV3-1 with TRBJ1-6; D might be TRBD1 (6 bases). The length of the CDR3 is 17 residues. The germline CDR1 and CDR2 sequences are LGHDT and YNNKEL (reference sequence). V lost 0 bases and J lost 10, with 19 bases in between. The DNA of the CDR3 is TGTGCCAGCAGCCAAGATCGCAGGGGAGCTCGGTTATCACCCCTCCACTTT. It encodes CASSQDRRGARLSPLHF. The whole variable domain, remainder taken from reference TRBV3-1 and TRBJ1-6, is DTAVSQTPKYLVTQMGNDKSIKCEQNLGHDTMYWYKQDSKKFLKIMFSYNNKELIINETVPNRFSPKSPDKAHLNLHINSLELGDSAVYFCASSQDRRGARLSPLHFGNGTRLTVT.

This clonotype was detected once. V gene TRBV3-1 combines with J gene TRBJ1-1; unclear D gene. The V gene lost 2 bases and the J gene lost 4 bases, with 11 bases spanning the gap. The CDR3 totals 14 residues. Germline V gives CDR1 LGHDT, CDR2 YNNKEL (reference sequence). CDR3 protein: CASSQRGRATEAFF. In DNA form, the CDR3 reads TGTGCCAGCAGCCAAAGAGGGAGGGCCACTGAAGCTTTCTTT.

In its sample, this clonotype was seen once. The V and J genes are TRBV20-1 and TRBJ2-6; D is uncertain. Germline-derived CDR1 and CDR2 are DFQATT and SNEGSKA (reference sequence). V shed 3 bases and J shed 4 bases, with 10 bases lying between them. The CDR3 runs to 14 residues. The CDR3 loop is CSARLGTGANVLTF. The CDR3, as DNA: TGCAGTGCTAGGTTGGGTACCGGGGCCAACGTCCTGACTTTC.